The T cell receptor beta chain under discussion was sequenced for a study of regulatory T cells in long-lasting Graves disease. Study overall: Over 5 years of antithyroid drugs plus positive TSH receptor antibodies defined persistent Graves' disease. Notes on the study in general: Blood alone, not thyroid tissue, was studied.

HTBI primers from iRepertoire and Arm-PCR of CDR3 regions yielded the TCR beta libraries. MiXCR, applied by TCRdb to the multiplex PCR reads, yields one record per CDR3 protein. Of fewer than 600,000 distinct CDR3 sequences listed, about 22% are singletons. This clonotype has a handful of counts. Its antigen is undetermined. In germline, CDR1 is SGHTA, CDR2 FQGTGA. Trimming cost V 5 bases and J 7 bases; bases outside gene matches: 4. The CDR3 is 14 residues long. Indicated time point: persistent/refractory GD, antithyroid drugs over 5 years with positive TRAb. TCR sequences were obtained from RNA taken from PBMCs. Diagnoses of Graves' disease were made by American Thyroid Association guidelines.

This clonotype originated in a female donor with Graves disease. This sequence joins TRBV7-3 and TRBJ2-1, with 11 bases lining up with TRBD2. Here the sequenced sample was peripheral blood mononuclear cells (PBMCs), taken when the disease was refractory, from a patient treated with antithyroid drugs. The CDR3 DNA sequence: TGTGCCAGCAGCATTAGCGGGGGGGCGAATGAGCAGTTCTTC. Translated, it gives CASSISGGANEQFF.